This T cell receptor beta chain was identified during a study of T-cell memory formation after mild COVID-19. Turning to this clonotype: Antigen unknown.

With constant-segment primers, 5'RACE yielded cDNA libraries of TCR alpha and TCR beta that carried sample barcodes and UMIs. TCRdb reprocessed the 5' RACE reads via MiXCR and lists one record per CDR3 protein. The sample holds over 300,000 distinct CDR3 sequences; 20% to 25% are singletons and the top ten take around 23%. J was trimmed by 6 bases and V by 5 bases; bases with no gene match: 6. Germline CDR1 SGHTA, CDR2 FQGNSA. The CDR3 totals 14 residues. Findings and limits, study-wide: Clones that contracted from day 15 to 85 had balanced CD4/CD8; later expanders were CD4+ biased. Some clones that responded turned up in pre-infection memory, which suggests that cross-reactive memory joined in.

This TCR came from a man aged 18 to 35 who had mild COVID-19 (a few samples of this study predate the infection). Cell type and time point are not known. The sequencing sample was made of PBMCs or a T cell subset sorted from them (not recorded which). The chain has TRBV7-2 and TRBJ2-5; TRBD1 agrees at 10 bases. Written as DNA, the CDR3 is TGTGCCAGCAGCGATCGGACAGGGGGACAGACCCAGTACTTC. It is translated as CASSDRTGGQTQYF.